The rows below give T cell receptor beta chains drawn from one sample of a study of blood T cell repertoires in COVID-19. Only in-frame clones appear in the TCRdb table, and some are missing; sequencing was by immunoSEQ multiplex PCR. The repertoire holds around 130,000 clones, 85% seen once, with around 3% in the top ten. The sample was peripheral blood. These receptors all come from a man aged 45-65 years with acute or convalescent COVID-19. Both conserved end residues are part of each CDR3. The D gene is left open where the match is weak. The size of a clone is reported for some rows only, either as once, few or many, or as a class for expanded clones.

J gene: TRBJ1-4
V gene: TRBV7-8
clone size: .
D gene: .
CDR3 DNA: TGTGCCAGCAGCGAGAGCCCCTATGAGGATGAAAAACTGTTTTTT
CDR3 protein: CASSESPYEDEKLFF

J gene: TRBJ2-3
V gene: TRBV9
clone size: .
D gene: TRBD2
CDR3 DNA: TGTGCCAGCAGCGTAGCAGGCGGGGGGGCCGCAGATACGCAGTATTTT
CDR3 protein: CASSVAGGGAADTQYF

J gene: TRBJ1-2
V gene: TRBV5-1
clone size: once
D gene: TRBD1
CDR3 DNA: TGCGCCAGCAGCTTGTATGAGACAGGGGATGGCTACACCTTC
CDR3 protein: CASSLYETGDGYTF

J gene: TRBJ1-2
V gene: TRBV5-4
clone size: once
D gene: TRBD1
CDR3 DNA: TGTGCCAGCACCCCGGGCGGGACAGCTAAAGAAAAGGGCTACACCTTC
CDR3 protein: CASTPGGTAKEKGYTF

J gene: TRBJ1-2
V gene: TRBV12-3/TRBV12-4
clone size: .
D gene: .
CDR3 DNA: TGTGCCAGCAGTTTTCCAGGCAGAAGAGTCTACACCTTC
CDR3 protein: CASSFPGRRVYTF

J gene: TRBJ1-4
V gene: TRBV6-5
clone size: .
D gene: TRBD1
CDR3 DNA: TGTGCCAGCGCAGGGACAGGCACAACTAATGAAAAACTGTTTTTT
CDR3 protein: CASAGTGTTNEKLFF

J gene: TRBJ2-3
V gene: TRBV27
clone size: .
D gene: TRBD2
CDR3 DNA: TGTGCCAGCAGTCAACTCGGGACTAGCGGGAGGCTTCCCACAGATACGCAGTATTTT
CDR3 protein: CASSQLGTSGRLPTDTQYF

J gene: TRBJ2-7
V gene: TRBV6-5
clone size: .
D gene: TRBD2
CDR3 DNA: TGTGCCAGCAACCCGGGACTAGCGAGCTACGAGCAGTACTTC
CDR3 protein: CASNPGLASYEQYF

J gene: TRBJ1-1
V gene: TRBV7-9
clone size: .
D gene: .
CDR3 DNA: TGTGCCAGCAGCGGTACAGGGTTTATTGAAGCTTTCTTT
CDR3 protein: CASSGTGFIEAFF

J gene: TRBJ1-5
V gene: TRBV5-1
clone size: .
D gene: TRBD1
CDR3 DNA: TGCGCCAGCAGCTTTTTACAGGGGACTGGCACAGCGGGCAATCAGCCCCAGCATTTT
CDR3 protein: CASSFLQGTGTAGNQPQHF

J gene: TRBJ2-3
V gene: TRBV6-5
clone size: .
D gene: TRBD2
CDR3 DNA: TGTGCCAGCAGTCGGACTAGCGGTTCATGGGATACGCAGTATTTT
CDR3 protein: CASSRTSGSWDTQYF

J gene: TRBJ2-3
V gene: TRBV15
clone size: once
D gene: .
CDR3 DNA: TGTGCCACCAGCAGAGATCCTACCATGGATACGCAGTATTTT
CDR3 protein: CATSRDPTMDTQYF

J gene: TRBJ2-7
V gene: TRBV9
clone size: .
D gene: .
CDR3 DNA: TGTGCCAGCAGCCCTCAGAACAGGGCTCGTGAGCAGTACTTC
CDR3 protein: CASSPQNRAREQYF

J gene: TRBJ2-5
V gene: TRBV19
clone size: .
D gene: TRBD2
CDR3 DNA: TGTGCCAGTAGGGGGACTACTGAAGAGACCCAGTACTTC
CDR3 protein: CASRGTTEETQYF

J gene: TRBJ1-1
V gene: TRBV5-1
clone size: .
D gene: .
CDR3 DNA: TGCGCCAGCAGCTCAGGGGAGAACACTGAAGCTTTCTTT
CDR3 protein: CASSSGENTEAFF

J gene: TRBJ2-1
V gene: TRBV7-8
clone size: .
D gene: TRBD2
CDR3 DNA: TGTGCCAGCAGCTTAATGACTAGCGGCTACAATGAGCAGTTCTTC
CDR3 protein: CASSLMTSGYNEQFF

J gene: TRBJ2-3
V gene: TRBV9
clone size: .
D gene: .
CDR3 DNA: TGTGCCAGCAGCGAGGGACTGCGACACACAGATACGCAGTATTTT
CDR3 protein: CASSEGLRHTDTQYF

J gene: TRBJ2-1
V gene: TRBV3-1/TRBV3-2
clone size: .
D gene: .
CDR3 DNA: TGTGCCAGCAGCCAAGATATCCTTCGAGGGAATGAGCAGTTCTTC
CDR3 protein: CASSQDILRGNEQFF

J gene: TRBJ1-1
V gene: TRBV5-1
clone size: once
D gene: .
CDR3 DNA: TGCGCCAGCAGCTTTGGAGACAGAGACAACACTGAAGCTTTCTTT
CDR3 protein: CASSFGDRDNTEAFF

J gene: TRBJ1-1
V gene: TRBV6-5
clone size: .
D gene: TRBD1
CDR3 DNA: TGTGCCAGCAGTTACGTTGGTACAGGGGGCCGTACTGAAGCTTTCTTT
CDR3 protein: CASSYVGTGGRTEAFF

J gene: TRBJ2-5
V gene: TRBV27
clone size: .
D gene: .
CDR3 DNA: TGTGCCAGCAGTTTTTTTGTTTTGCGACCCCCGGGGGAGACCCAGTACTTC
CDR3 protein: CASSFFVLRPPGETQYF

J gene: TRBJ2-7
V gene: TRBV7-3
clone size: .
D gene: .
CDR3 DNA: TGTGCCAGCAGCTTAGGTGGGGCGGCCTACGAGCAGTACTTC
CDR3 protein: CASSLGGAAYEQYF

J gene: TRBJ2-5
V gene: TRBV9
clone size: .
D gene: .
CDR3 DNA: TGTGCCAGCAGCTCCGCCGCCATCACAGGGTTGGAGACCCAGTACTTC
CDR3 protein: CASSSAAITGLETQYF

J gene: TRBJ1-4
V gene: TRBV4-2
clone size: .
D gene: TRBD1
CDR3 DNA: TGTGCCAGCAGCCAGGGACAGCTTAATGAAAAACTGTTTTTT
CDR3 protein: CASSQGQLNEKLFF

J gene: TRBJ2-5
V gene: TRBV5-6
clone size: once
D gene: .
CDR3 DNA: TGTGCCAGCAGCCAGACAGGCGGAGGCGAGACCCAGTACTTC
CDR3 protein: CASSQTGGGETQYF

J gene: TRBJ2-3
V gene: TRBV27
clone size: .
D gene: TRBD2
CDR3 DNA: TGTGCCAGCAGTTCAGCGGGAGGGTACACAGATACGCAGTATTTT
CDR3 protein: CASSSAGGYTDTQYF

J gene: TRBJ1-2
V gene: TRBV6-1
clone size: once
D gene: TRBD1
CDR3 DNA: TGTGCCAGCAGTGAGCTAAGGGGGCACTATGGCTACACCTTC
CDR3 protein: CASSELRGHYGYTF

J gene: TRBJ1-1
V gene: TRBV27
clone size: .
D gene: TRBD1
CDR3 DNA: TGTGCCAGCGTAAGACAGGGCAACACTGAAGCTTTCTTT
CDR3 protein: CASVRQGNTEAFF

J gene: TRBJ1-2
V gene: TRBV9
clone size: once
D gene: .
CDR3 DNA: TGTGCCAGCAGCGTAACCGGTAGCACTGGCTACACCTTC
CDR3 protein: CASSVTGSTGYTF

J gene: TRBJ1-5
V gene: TRBV2
clone size: .
D gene: TRBD1
CDR3 DNA: TGTGCCAGCAGTGAAGAGAGGACAGGGGGCGGTCAGCCCCAGCATTTT
CDR3 protein: CASSEERTGGGQPQHF

J gene: TRBJ2-1
V gene: TRBV19
clone size: .
D gene: TRBD2
CDR3 DNA: TGTGCCAGTAGCATCCAAGGACTAGCCAATGAGCAGTTCTTC
CDR3 protein: CASSIQGLANEQFF

J gene: TRBJ2-7
V gene: TRBV4-2
clone size: .
D gene: .
CDR3 DNA: TGTGCCAGCAGCCAGTATCCTAGGGGTTTCTCCTACGAGCAGTACTTC
CDR3 protein: CASSQYPRGFSYEQYF

J gene: TRBJ2-4
V gene: TRBV5-1
clone size: once
D gene: .
CDR3 DNA: TGCGCCAGCAGCTGGTCCGGGAGCAGCTTCAAAAACATTCAGTACTTC
CDR3 protein: CASSWSGSSFKNIQYF

J gene: TRBJ2-7
V gene: TRBV5-4
clone size: once
D gene: .
CDR3 DNA: TGTGCCAGCAGCTTGGAGTCAGGGGTGGGCGAGCAGTACTTC
CDR3 protein: CASSLESGVGEQYF

J gene: TRBJ1-4
V gene: TRBV5-1
clone size: .
D gene: TRBD1
CDR3 DNA: TGCGCCAGCAGCCAATACAGGGGCGTGGATGAAAAACTGTTTTTT
CDR3 protein: CASSQYRGVDEKLFF

J gene: TRBJ2-3
V gene: TRBV5-1
clone size: .
D gene: .
CDR3 DNA: TGCGCCAGCAGCCCCGGATCCGGGGGAGCCACAGATACGCAGTATTTT
CDR3 protein: CASSPGSGGATDTQYF

J gene: TRBJ1-2
V gene: TRBV5-1
clone size: .
D gene: TRBD1
CDR3 DNA: TGCGCCAGCAGCCAGGGGGATGGAGGGAACTACACCTTC
CDR3 protein: CASSQGDGGNYTF

J gene: TRBJ2-3
V gene: TRBV5-8
clone size: .
D gene: .
CDR3 DNA: TGTGCCAGCAGCTTGTACGGGAGCACAGATACGCAGTATTTT
CDR3 protein: CASSLYGSTDTQYF

J gene: TRBJ1-1
V gene: TRBV19
clone size: .
D gene: .
CDR3 DNA: TGTGCCAGTACCCCCTGGGGGGGGAACACTGAAGCTTTCTTT
CDR3 protein: CASTPWGGNTEAFF

J gene: TRBJ2-1
V gene: TRBV4-2
clone size: .
D gene: .
CDR3 DNA: TGTGCCAGCAGCCAAACCTCCAACTTGGCGGGGCCCTACAATGAGCAGTTCTTC
CDR3 protein: CASSQTSNLAGPYNEQFF

J gene: TRBJ1-2
V gene: TRBV6-1
clone size: .
D gene: TRBD1
CDR3 DNA: TGTGCCAGCAGTGAGGGACAGGGCTCCTATGGCTACACCTTC
CDR3 protein: CASSEGQGSYGYTF

J gene: TRBJ1-2
V gene: TRBV24-1
clone size: .
D gene: TRBD1
CDR3 DNA: TGTGCCACCAGTGATGCGGACAGGCGAGGCTACACCTTC
CDR3 protein: CATSDADRRGYTF

J gene: TRBJ1-3
V gene: TRBV6-6
clone size: .
D gene: .
CDR3 DNA: TGTGCCAGCAGCCCGGGAGGGTACCTCTCTGGAAACACCATATATTTT
CDR3 protein: CASSPGGYLSGNTIYF

J gene: TRBJ2-7
V gene: TRBV5-4
clone size: .
D gene: .
CDR3 DNA: TGTGCCAGCAGCTCCCTCAGCTACGAGCAGTACTTC
CDR3 protein: CASSSLSYEQYF

J gene: TRBJ1-1
V gene: TRBV7-9
clone size: .
D gene: TRBD1
CDR3 DNA: TGTGCCAGCAGCTTGACAGGGGGGACGAACACTGAAGCTTTCTTT
CDR3 protein: CASSLTGGTNTEAFF

J gene: TRBJ2-1
V gene: TRBV7-7
clone size: .
D gene: .
CDR3 DNA: TGTGCTAGCAGCTTAGATAGGGGGGGACACAATGAGCAGTTCTTC
CDR3 protein: CASSLDRGGHNEQFF